These T cell receptor beta chains were read from a single sample in a study of molecular identifiers for immune sequencing clone quantification. TCRdb called the PCR reads again in MiXCR, with one record for every CDR3 protein. This sample has 490,000 or so distinct CDR3 sequences, with about a fifth found just once. Sequencing used naive CD8+ T cells from blood, with Jurkat cell RNA spiked in. Receptor source: a human donor in good health. Some libraries in this study had Jurkat cell RNA spiked in. Each CDR3 is given with its conserved first and last residue. The order of the fields is D gene, J gene, clone size, V gene, CDR3 DNA, CDR3 protein. The D gene is left open where the match is weak. Only some rows state a clone size, as once, few, many or a class for expanded clones.

d_gene: TRBD2
j_gene: TRBJ2-5
abundance: -
v_gene: TRBV7-2
CDR3nt: TGTGCCAGCAGCTTAGTTTTTGGAGCGGGGGCCGGGGAGACCCAGTACTTC
CDR3aa: CASSLVFGAGAGETQYF

d_gene: -
j_gene: TRBJ1-4
abundance: many
v_gene: TRBV9
CDR3nt: TGTGCCAGCAGCCCCAGTCGCAGGGGTGATGAAAAACTGTTTTTT
CDR3aa: CASSPSRRGDEKLFF

d_gene: -
j_gene: TRBJ1-2
abundance: -
v_gene: TRBV15
CDR3nt: TGTGCCACCAGCGGAGTCAGCAACTATGGCTACACCTTC
CDR3aa: CATSGVSNYGYTF

d_gene: -
j_gene: TRBJ1-6
abundance: -
v_gene: TRBV6-2/TRBV6-3
CDR3nt: TGTGCCAGCAGTTACCCTACTTCACCCCTCCACTTT
CDR3aa: CASSYPTSPLHF

d_gene: -
j_gene: TRBJ2-6
abundance: -
v_gene: TRBV4-2
CDR3nt: TGTGCCAGCAGCCAAGTAGGGGCGCTTGCTGGGGCCAACGTCCTGACTTTC
CDR3aa: CASSQVGALAGANVLTF

d_gene: -
j_gene: TRBJ1-5
abundance: -
v_gene: TRBV27
CDR3nt: TGTGCCAGCAGTTTAGGACCAGAAGATCAGCCCCAGCATTTT
CDR3aa: CASSLGPEDQPQHF

d_gene: -
j_gene: TRBJ2-5
abundance: many
v_gene: TRBV2
CDR3nt: TGTGCCAGCAGTGAAGCGGGAGACTATCCCTGGCAAGAGACCCAGTACTTC
CDR3aa: CASSEAGDYPWQETQYF

d_gene: -
j_gene: TRBJ1-1
abundance: -
v_gene: TRBV20-1
CDR3nt: TGCAGTGCTCGGGGGTCCACTGAAGCTTTCTTT
CDR3aa: CSARGSTEAFF

d_gene: TRBD1
j_gene: TRBJ2-7
abundance: few
v_gene: TRBV4-1
CDR3nt: TGCGCCAGCAGCCAAGGACTTCACGACAGGGCCTACGAGCAGTACTTC
CDR3aa: CASSQGLHDRAYEQYF

d_gene: TRBD1
j_gene: TRBJ2-5
abundance: few
v_gene: TRBV11-2
CDR3nt: TGTGCCAGCAGCTTAGATAGGGTCTGGGACAGCGAACCAGAGACCCAGTACTTC
CDR3aa: CASSLDRVWDSEPETQYF

d_gene: TRBD1
j_gene: TRBJ2-2
abundance: many
v_gene: TRBV14
CDR3nt: TGTGCCAGCAGCCAAAGAAGGGACAGGACGAACACCGGGGAGCTGTTTTTT
CDR3aa: CASSQRRDRTNTGELFF

d_gene: TRBD1
j_gene: TRBJ2-7
abundance: -
v_gene: TRBV5-1
CDR3nt: TGCGCCAGCAGCTTCCCGGGACAGGGCTCCTACGAGCAGTACTTC
CDR3aa: CASSFPGQGSYEQYF

d_gene: TRBD2
j_gene: TRBJ2-3
abundance: few
v_gene: TRBV16
CDR3nt: TGTGCCAGCAGTCACCGAAGGACTAGCGGGCCCACAGATACGCAGTATTTT
CDR3aa: CASSHRRTSGPTDTQYF

d_gene: TRBD1
j_gene: TRBJ2-3
abundance: many
v_gene: TRBV27
CDR3nt: TGTGCCACCCTAACGCAGGGGGCGTTGGGCACAGATACGCAGTATTTT
CDR3aa: CATLTQGALGTDTQYF

d_gene: TRBD2
j_gene: TRBJ2-1
abundance: -
v_gene: TRBV7-6
CDR3nt: TGTGCCAGCAGCTTAGCGTGGCGGGGGGTCGGGTCCTACAATGAGCAGTTCTTC
CDR3aa: CASSLAWRGVGSYNEQFF

d_gene: -
j_gene: TRBJ1-1
abundance: few
v_gene: TRBV20-1
CDR3nt: TGCAGTGCTCGGCGGGGAGGCACTGAAGCTTTCTTT
CDR3aa: CSARRGGTEAFF

d_gene: TRBD2
j_gene: TRBJ2-1
abundance: many
v_gene: TRBV5-6
CDR3nt: TGTGCCAGCAGCTACTGGACTAGCGGGAGAGTGGTTGAGCAGTTCTTC
CDR3aa: CASSYWTSGRVVEQFF

d_gene: TRBD1
j_gene: TRBJ2-1
abundance: -
v_gene: TRBV12-3/TRBV12-4
CDR3nt: TGTGCCAGCAATTTATACCGACAGGGCCCCTCCTACAATGAGCAGTTCTTC
CDR3aa: CASNLYRQGPSYNEQFF

d_gene: -
j_gene: TRBJ1-2
abundance: many
v_gene: TRBV29-1
CDR3nt: TGCAGCGTTGTGGAGAGCTATGGCTACACCTTC
CDR3aa: CSVVESYGYTF

d_gene: -
j_gene: TRBJ2-2
abundance: few
v_gene: TRBV21-1
CDR3nt: TGTGCCAGCAGCAAATCTTGGGACAAGATCACCGGGGAGCTGTTTTTT
CDR3aa: CASSKSWDKITGELFF

d_gene: -
j_gene: TRBJ2-7
abundance: many
v_gene: TRBV14
CDR3nt: TGTGCCAGCAGCCATGCCCAAAGGGAGCCATATTCCTCCTACGAGCAGTACTTC
CDR3aa: CASSHAQREPYSSYEQYF

d_gene: -
j_gene: TRBJ2-7
abundance: few
v_gene: TRBV4-3
CDR3nt: TGCGCCAGCGCCCAAGACAGGCCCTACGAGCAGTACTTC
CDR3aa: CASAQDRPYEQYF

d_gene: TRBD1
j_gene: TRBJ2-5
abundance: -
v_gene: TRBV12-3/TRBV12-4
CDR3nt: TGTGCCAGCAGTATACAGGGGGCAGGAGAGACCCAGTACTTC
CDR3aa: CASSIQGAGETQYF

d_gene: -
j_gene: TRBJ1-1
abundance: few
v_gene: TRBV4-3
CDR3nt: TGCGCCAGCAGCCAAGAGGTCCGTGGGGTTTGGACTGAAGCTTTCTTT
CDR3aa: CASSQEVRGVWTEAFF

d_gene: -
j_gene: TRBJ2-7
abundance: -
v_gene: TRBV19
CDR3nt: TGTGCCAGTAGTTACCAGCCTAGTTACGAGCGGTACTTC
CDR3aa: CASSYQPSYERYF

d_gene: TRBD2
j_gene: TRBJ2-5
abundance: -
v_gene: TRBV7-2
CDR3nt: TGTGCCAGCAGCCAAGCGGGTGGTAGCGGGGGCCCACAAGAGACCCAGTACTTC
CDR3aa: CASSQAGGSGGPQETQYF

d_gene: -
j_gene: TRBJ1-5
abundance: -
v_gene: TRBV12-3/TRBV12-4
CDR3nt: TGTGCCAGCAGTTTGTACGAGGTCGGGTATGAGCCCCAGCATTTT
CDR3aa: CASSLYEVGYEPQHF

d_gene: TRBD2
j_gene: TRBJ2-5
abundance: -
v_gene: TRBV3-1
CDR3nt: TGTGCCAGCATTCTAGCGGGATTCCAAGAGACCCAGTACTTC
CDR3aa: CASILAGFQETQYF

d_gene: TRBD1
j_gene: TRBJ1-1
abundance: many
v_gene: TRBV7-9
CDR3nt: TGTGCCAGCAGCCCAGGGACAGGGGGTGGCACTGAAGCTTTCTTT
CDR3aa: CASSPGTGGGTEAFF

d_gene: TRBD1
j_gene: TRBJ2-1
abundance: once
v_gene: TRBV28
CDR3nt: TGTGCCAGCAGTTCTAGAACCTCCGACAGGGACCACTACAATGAGCAGTTCTTC
CDR3aa: CASSSRTSDRDHYNEQFF

d_gene: TRBD2
j_gene: TRBJ2-1
abundance: -
v_gene: TRBV5-4
CDR3nt: TGTGCCAGCAGCCCCCCTAGCGGGGGATACAATGAGCAGTTCTTC
CDR3aa: CASSPPSGGYNEQFF

d_gene: TRBD1
j_gene: TRBJ2-4
abundance: -
v_gene: TRBV4-3
CDR3nt: TGCGCCAGCAGCCAAGAGTGGACAGGGGGCTGGGCCAAAAACATTCAGTACTTC
CDR3aa: CASSQEWTGGWAKNIQYF

d_gene: -
j_gene: TRBJ1-1
abundance: many
v_gene: TRBV29-1
CDR3nt: TGCAGCGTTGAAGATCCTATGAACACTGAAGCTTTCTTT
CDR3aa: CSVEDPMNTEAFF

d_gene: TRBD2
j_gene: TRBJ2-1
abundance: few
v_gene: TRBV30
CDR3nt: TGTGCCTGGAGCCAAACTAGCGGGACCTTCGATGAGCAGTTCTTC
CDR3aa: CAWSQTSGTFDEQFF

d_gene: -
j_gene: TRBJ1-1
abundance: many
v_gene: TRBV29-1
CDR3nt: TGCAGCGTTTGGGGGGGGGGAATACTCAACACTGAAGCTTTCTTT
CDR3aa: CSVWGGGILNTEAFF

d_gene: -
j_gene: TRBJ2-3
abundance: many
v_gene: TRBV28
CDR3nt: TGTGCCAGCAGTTTTAGCGTGAGCACAGATACGCAGTATTTT
CDR3aa: CASSFSVSTDTQYF

d_gene: TRBD2
j_gene: TRBJ2-3
abundance: many
v_gene: TRBV5-6
CDR3nt: TGTGCCAGCAGCTTGGTTAGGGGTAGCGGGAGTTTGGCAGATACGCAGTATTTT
CDR3aa: CASSLVRGSGSLADTQYF

d_gene: -
j_gene: TRBJ1-2
abundance: few
v_gene: TRBV5-4
CDR3nt: TGTGCCAGCAGCGCGGACATAGAGGAAACCTTC
CDR3aa: CASSADIEETF

d_gene: TRBD2
j_gene: TRBJ2-3
abundance: many
v_gene: TRBV20-1
CDR3nt: TGCAGTGCTGAAAATAGCGGGAGGGCGACAGATACGCAGTATTTT
CDR3aa: CSAENSGRATDTQYF

d_gene: TRBD1
j_gene: TRBJ1-1
abundance: many
v_gene: TRBV20-1
CDR3nt: TGCAGTGCTAGAGGGGACAGCGGGGATACTGAAGCTTTCTTT
CDR3aa: CSARGDSGDTEAFF